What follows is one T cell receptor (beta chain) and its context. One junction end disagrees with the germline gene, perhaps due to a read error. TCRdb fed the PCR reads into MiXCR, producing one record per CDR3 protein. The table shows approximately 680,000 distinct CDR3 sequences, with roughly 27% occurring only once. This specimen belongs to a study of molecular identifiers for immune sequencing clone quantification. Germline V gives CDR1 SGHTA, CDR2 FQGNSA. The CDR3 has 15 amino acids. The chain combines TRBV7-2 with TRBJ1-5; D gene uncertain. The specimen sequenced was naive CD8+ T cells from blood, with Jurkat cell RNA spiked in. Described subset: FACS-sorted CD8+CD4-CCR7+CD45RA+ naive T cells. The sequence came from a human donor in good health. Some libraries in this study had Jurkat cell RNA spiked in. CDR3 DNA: TGTGCCCACAACTCCACTGGGGAAGCTCGTCCGCCCCCGCATTTT. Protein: CAHNSTGEARPPPHF. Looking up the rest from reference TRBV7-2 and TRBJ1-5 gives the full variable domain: GAGVSQSPSNKVTEKGKDVELRCDPISGHTALYWYRQSLGQGLEFLIYFQGNSAPDKSGLPSDRFSAERTGGSVSTLTIQRTQQEDSAVYLCAHNSTGEARPPPHFGDGTRLSIL.